Sequencing of this T cell receptor beta chain was carried out in a study of T cells in Graves' hyperthyroidism and ophthalmopathy. Amplified regions were TCR beta CDR3 sequences from RNA transcripts. First-round RT-PCR with HTBI primers amplified the TCR CDR3 region. TCRdb used MiXCR to reprocess the multiplex PCR reads, holding one entry per CDR3 protein. The sample includes around 610,000 distinct CDR3 sequences, roughly 15% of them seen just once. This clonotype was observed many times. The sequence came from a woman between 40 and 50 years old with Graves' ophthalmopathy. The sample taken for sequencing was blood.

DNA of the CDR3: TGTGCCTGGAGTGCCACAGTTAACTATGGCTACACCTTC. Translated, it gives CAWSATVNYGYTF. This rearrangement joins TRBV30 to TRBJ1-2; D is undetermined. CDR3 length equals 13 residues. The germline gives CDR1 GTSNPN, CDR2 SVGIG (reference sequence). V gave up 1 base and J gave up 1 base, with 7 bases separating them. The whole variable domain, filled in from reference TRBV30 and TRBJ1-2, reads SQTIHQWPATLVQPVGSPLSLECTVEGTSNPNLYWYRQAAGRGLQLLFYSVGIGQISSEVPQNLSASRPQDRQFILSSKKLLLSDSGFYLCAWSATVNYGYTFGSGTRLTVV.